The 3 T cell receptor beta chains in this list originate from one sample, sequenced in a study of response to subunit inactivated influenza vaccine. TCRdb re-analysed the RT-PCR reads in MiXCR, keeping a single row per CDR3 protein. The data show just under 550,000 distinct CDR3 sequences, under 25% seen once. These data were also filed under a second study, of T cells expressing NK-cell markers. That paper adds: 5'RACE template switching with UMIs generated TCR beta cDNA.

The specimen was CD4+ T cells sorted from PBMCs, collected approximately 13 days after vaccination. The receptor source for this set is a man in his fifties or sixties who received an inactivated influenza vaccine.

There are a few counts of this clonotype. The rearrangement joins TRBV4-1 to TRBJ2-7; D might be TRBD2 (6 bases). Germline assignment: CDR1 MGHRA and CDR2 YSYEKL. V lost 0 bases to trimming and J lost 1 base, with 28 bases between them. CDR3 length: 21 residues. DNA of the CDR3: TGCGCCAGCAGCCAAGATTTCCGACCGGGACTCGTAGCTGGAGGGTCCTACGAGCAGTACTTC. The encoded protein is CASSQDFRPGLVAGGSYEQYF.

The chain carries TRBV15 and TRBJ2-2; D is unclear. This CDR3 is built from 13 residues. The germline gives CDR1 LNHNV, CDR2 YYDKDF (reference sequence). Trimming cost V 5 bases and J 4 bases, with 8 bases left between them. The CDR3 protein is CATSVSLTGELFF. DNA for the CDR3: TGTGCCACCAGCGTGAGCCTCACCGGGGAGCTGTTTTTT.

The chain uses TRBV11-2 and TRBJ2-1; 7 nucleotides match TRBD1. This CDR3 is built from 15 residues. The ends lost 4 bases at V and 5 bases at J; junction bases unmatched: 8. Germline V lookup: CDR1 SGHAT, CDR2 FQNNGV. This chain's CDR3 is CASSYLRDSNNEQFF. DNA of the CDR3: TGTGCCAGCAGCTATTTGAGGGACAGCAACAATGAGCAGTTCTTC.